The following is a T cell receptor beta chain sequence with its context. This entry comes from a study of blood T cell repertoires in COVID-19. Study overall: Sample material is recorded as cDNA or gDNA derived from T cells, B-cell-depleted T cells, or PBMCs.

Assay used: immunoSEQ multiplex PCR; TCRdb lists only in-frame clones, some missing. The profile shows over 150,000 clones, 85% to 90% of them singletons. Germline loops: CDR1 LGHDT, CDR2 YNNKEL (reference sequence). This CDR3 comprises 16 residues. The ends were cut back, 0 bases at V and 5 bases at J, with 13 bases in the middle. The sequenced sample consisted of peripheral blood. The gene calls are TRBV3-1 (or the pseudogene TRBV3-2) and TRBJ2-2; TRBD1 is a possible D gene (5 bases). The TCR was taken from a man aged 50 or older who had recovered from COVID-19. CDR3 nucleotide sequence: TGTGCCAGCAGCCAAGACCGGACATGGAATACCGGGGAGCTGTTTTTT. It is translated as CASSQDRTWNTGELFF.